A selection of T cell receptor beta chains follows, all from one sample in a study of blood T cells in healthy people across ages. In TCRdb, the 5' RACE reads were re-called with MiXCR into one record per CDR3 protein. The repertoire has roughly 1,500,000 distinct CDR3 sequences, 35% to 45% of them found once; the top ten carry roughly 7.9%. The sequencing sample was made of blood. Receptor source: a woman between 18 and 29 years old in good health. CDR3s include the opening cysteine and the closing phenylalanine or tryptophan. D genes are given only for firm matches. Only some rows state a clone size, as once, few, many or a class for expanded clones.

15	NA	TRBV10-1	TRBJ2-3	NA	TGCGCCAGCAGTGATCTGGGCCGGACGACAGATACGCAGTATTTT	CASSDLGRTTDTQYF
16	NA	TRBV25-1	TRBJ1-2	few	TGTGCCAGCAGTGGTTTTTCGGGTCTTCGACAGGATGGCTACACCTTC	CASSGFSGLRQDGYTF
14	TRBD1	TRBV7-9	TRBJ2-7	NA	TGTGCCAGCAGCTGGGACAGTCCCTCCTACGAGCAGTACTTC	CASSWDSPSYEQYF
13	TRBD1	TRBV20-1	TRBJ1-1	NA	TGCAGTGCCGCGGGCCAGGGGGCTCCTGAAGCTTTCTTT	CSAAGQGAPEAFF
14	TRBD1	TRBV6-5	TRBJ1-2	few	TGTGCCAGCAGTTACTACGGACAGGGAGGGGGCTACACCTTC	CASSYYGQGGGYTF
17	TRBD2	TRBV4-1	TRBJ2-7	NA	TGCGCCAGCAGCCACCTCTTAGGGACTAGCGGGATCAATGAGCAGTACTTC	CASSHLLGTSGINEQYF
14	TRBD1	TRBV27	TRBJ1-6	few	TGTGCCAGCAGCCCAGACAGGGGGCCTTCACCCCTCCACTTT	CASSPDRGPSPLHF
14	TRBD2	TRBV10-3	TRBJ2-7	few	TGTGCCATCACCGCAGCGGGACCCTCCTACGAGCAGTACTTC	CAITAAGPSYEQYF
13	NA	TRBV20-1	TRBJ2-7	NA	TGCAGTGCTAGAGATTCCAGGGAGCACGAGCAGTACTTC	CSARDSREHEQYF
13	NA	TRBV7-8	TRBJ1-1	few	TGTGCCAGCAGCCGGGGGAGGGCGACTGAAGCTTTCTTT	CASSRGRATEAFF
17	TRBD2	TRBV5-1	TRBJ2-1	NA	TGCGCCAGCAGCCCTGGGGGGGAGGCGAGGCCAAACAATGAGCAGTTCTTC	CASSPGGEARPNNEQFF
14	NA	TRBV6-5	TRBJ1-5	NA	TGTGCCAGCAGTGCGGGCGGCCCCAATCAGCCCCAGCATTTT	CASSAGGPNQPQHF
13	TRBD2	TRBV10-3	TRBJ2-1	few	TGTGCCATCAACGGGGGGGGGTACAATGAGCAGTTCTTC	CAINGGGYNEQFF
15	NA	TRBV7-2	TRBJ2-5	few	TGTGCCAGCAGCTACAATCCGGGGAACAAAGAGACCCAGTACTTC	CASSYNPGNKETQYF
15	TRBD2	TRBV29-1	TRBJ2-7	NA	TGCAGCGTTTGGACTAGCGGAATAAACTCCTACGAGCAGTACTTC	CSVWTSGINSYEQYF
15	NA	TRBV2	TRBJ1-1	NA	TGTGCCAGCAGTGAAGTCGGGGGAGGAGGCACTGAAGCTTTCTTT	CASSEVGGGGTEAFF
14	NA	TRBV15	TRBJ2-1	NA	TGTGCCACCAGTAGAGCACAGGGCAACAATGAGCAGTTCTTC	CATSRAQGNNEQFF
12	TRBD2	TRBV29-1	TRBJ2-7	NA	TGCAGCGTTGGGACTAGCACCTACGAGCAGTACTTC	CSVGTSTYEQYF
17	TRBD2	TRBV28	TRBJ2-7	NA	TGTGCCAGCAGTTACAAACCGGGACTAGCGGGGTTTTACGAGCAGTACTTC	CASSYKPGLAGFYEQYF
16	TRBD2	TRBV5-4	TRBJ2-3	NA	TGTGCCAGCAGTAGGAGGACTAGCGGGAGGCAGGATACGCAGTATTTT	CASSRRTSGRQDTQYF
15	NA	TRBV20-1	TRBJ2-5	NA	TGCAGTGCTAGACCGCCCCTCGCGGGGCAGGTGACCCAGTACTTC	CSARPPLAGQVTQYF
12	NA	TRBV5-5	TRBJ1-2	few	TGTGCCAGCAGCTTCGCACAGAATGGCTACACCTTC	CASSFAQNGYTF
11	NA	TRBV7-3	TRBJ1-5	NA	TGTGCCAGCAGCTTTCCCGGATGTCAGCATTTT	CASSFPGCQHF
15	TRBD2	TRBV14	TRBJ2-1	NA	TGTGCCAGCAGCCAAGGGGGGGCGGGAGGCAATGAGCAGTTCTTC	CASSQGGAGGNEQFF
18	TRBD2	TRBV24-1	TRBJ2-1	few	TGTGCCACCAGTGCCTCCGGGACTAGCGGTAGCTCCTACAATGAGCAGTTCTTC	CATSASGTSGSSYNEQFF
13	NA	TRBV29-1	TRBJ1-5	few	TGCAGCGTTGTGGCAGGGCTCAATCAGCCCCAGCATTTT	CSVVAGLNQPQHF
13	TRBD1	TRBV20-1	TRBJ2-7	NA	TGCAGTGCTAGATCGGGACAGGGTTACGAGCAGTACTTC	CSARSGQGYEQYF
15	TRBD2	TRBV9	TRBJ2-3	NA	TGTGCCAGCAGTCCAAAGACTAGCGGTACAGATACGCAGTATTTT	CASSPKTSGTDTQYF
14	TRBD1	TRBV27	TRBJ2-1	NA	TGTGCCAGCAGTTTAGGGACAGGGTGGAATGAGCAGTTCTTC	CASSLGTGWNEQFF
16	NA	TRBV2	TRBJ2-1	NA	TGTGCCAGCAGTGAGCAAGTTCCCCACGGGAGCAATGAGCAGTTCTTC	CASSEQVPHGSNEQFF
16	NA	TRBV3-1	TRBJ2-4	NA	TGTGCCAGCAGCCATGCTCATCCGGGACAAACTCACATTCAGTACTTC	CASSHAHPGQTHIQYF
15	NA	TRBV6-1	TRBJ2-3	NA	TGTGCCAGCAGTGGGCTCCTGGGTAACACAGATACGCAGTATTTT	CASSGLLGNTDTQYF
15	NA	TRBV7-3	TRBJ2-1	once	TGTGCCAGCAGCCCTGGTAGCGCATCCCACAATGAGCAGTTCTTC	CASSPGSASHNEQFF
14	NA	TRBV12-3/TRBV12-4	TRBJ1-1	NA	TGTGCCAGCATTTCTGTCGAGGACAACACTGAAGCTTTCTTT	CASISVEDNTEAFF
13	NA	TRBV20-1	TRBJ2-7	many	TGCAGTGCTAGGATGGACAGTACCTACGAGCAGTACTTC	CSARMDSTYEQYF
14	TRBD1	TRBV6-2/TRBV6-3	TRBJ1-4	NA	TGTGCCAGCAGCCCGGGACAGTGGGGTGAAAAACTGTTTTTT	CASSPGQWGEKLFF
12	NA	TRBV27	TRBJ2-5	NA	TGTGCCAGCAGGTTGGGTTGGAATGAGCAGTACTTC	CASRLGWNEQYF
13	NA	TRBV10-3	TRBJ2-1	few	TGTGCCATCAGTGAAATCGTGGCCAATGAGCAGTTCTTC	CAISEIVANEQFF